This T cell receptor beta chain was observed in a study of cytomegalovirus exposure and HLA in healthy donors. General observations from the study: Presence/absence analyses took donor sequencing depth as roughly uniform. There were a few CMV-associated chains whose specificity for CMV antigens was confirmed in vitro. The authors enumerated around 150 TCR beta chains as linked to cytomegalovirus.

Germline CDR1 and CDR2: ENHRY and SYGVKD. V dropped 9 bases and J dropped 6; count of bases not matched to a gene: 6. The CDR3 totals 13 residues. The study ran its PCR with 60 Vbeta and 13 Jbeta primers. Sequencing used immunoSEQ multiplex PCR; TCRdb keeps in-frame clones, though not all of them. Among about 120,000 clones listed, about 81% were seen once. Turning to this clone: No antigen is known for it.

Sequenced material: PBMCs. The chain uses TRBV10-3 and TRBJ2-7; TRBD1 aligns across 12 bases. This receptor was obtained from a woman aged 40 to 49 in good health and CMV-seropositive. CDR3 bases: TGTGCCATTACTGGGACAGGGGGCGTCGAGCAGTACTTC. Its translation: CAITGTGGVEQYF.